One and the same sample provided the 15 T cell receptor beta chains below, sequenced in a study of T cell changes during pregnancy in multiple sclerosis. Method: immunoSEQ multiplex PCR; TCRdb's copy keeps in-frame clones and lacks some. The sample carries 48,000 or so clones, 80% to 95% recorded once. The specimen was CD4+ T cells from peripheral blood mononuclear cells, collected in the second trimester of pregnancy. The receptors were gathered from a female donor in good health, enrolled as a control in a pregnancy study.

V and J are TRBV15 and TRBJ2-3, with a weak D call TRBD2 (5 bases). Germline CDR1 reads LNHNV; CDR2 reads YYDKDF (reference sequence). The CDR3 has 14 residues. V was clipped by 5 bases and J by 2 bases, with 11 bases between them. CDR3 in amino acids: CATSLDSSTDTQYF. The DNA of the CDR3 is TGTGCCACCAGCTTGGACTCCTCCACAGATACGCAGTATTTT.

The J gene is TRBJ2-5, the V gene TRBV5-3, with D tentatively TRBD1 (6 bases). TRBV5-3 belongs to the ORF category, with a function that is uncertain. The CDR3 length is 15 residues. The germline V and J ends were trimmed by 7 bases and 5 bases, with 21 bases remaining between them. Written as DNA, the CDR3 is TGTGCCAGATCGAGAGATGGACAGAACGCGGAGACCCAGTACTTC. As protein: CARSRDGQNAETQYF.

CDR3 loop: CASRVRGSTNEKLFF. The CDR3 coding sequence is TGTGCCAGCAGAGTCCGGGGGAGTACTAATGAAAAACTGTTTTTT. This chain uses TRBV6-5 with TRBJ1-4, with a weak D call TRBD1 (5 bases). V lost 6 bases and J lost 2, with 13 bases in between. This CDR3 comprises 15 residues. Germline CDR1 and CDR2: MNHEY and SVGAGI.

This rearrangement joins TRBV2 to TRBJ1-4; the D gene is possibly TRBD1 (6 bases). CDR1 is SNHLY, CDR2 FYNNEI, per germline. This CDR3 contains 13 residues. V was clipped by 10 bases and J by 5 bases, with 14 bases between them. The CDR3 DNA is TGTGCCACCTCCAACACAGGGAATGAAAAACTGTTTTTT. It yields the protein CATSNTGNEKLFF.

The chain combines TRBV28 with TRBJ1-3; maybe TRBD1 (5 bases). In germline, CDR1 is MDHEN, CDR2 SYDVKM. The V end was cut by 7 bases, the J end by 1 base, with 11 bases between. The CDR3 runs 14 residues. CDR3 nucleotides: TGTGCCAGCATAGCGGGGGGATCTGGAAACACCATATATTTT. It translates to CASIAGGSGNTIYF.

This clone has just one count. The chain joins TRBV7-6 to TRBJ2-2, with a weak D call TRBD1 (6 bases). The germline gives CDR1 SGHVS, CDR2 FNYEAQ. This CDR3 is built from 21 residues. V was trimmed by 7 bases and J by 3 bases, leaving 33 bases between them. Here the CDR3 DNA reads TGTGCCAGCACCTACATTCCGGTTGGACAGAGCTCGCAAGTTGACACCGGGGAGCTGTTTTTT. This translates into CASTYIPVGQSSQVDTGELFF.

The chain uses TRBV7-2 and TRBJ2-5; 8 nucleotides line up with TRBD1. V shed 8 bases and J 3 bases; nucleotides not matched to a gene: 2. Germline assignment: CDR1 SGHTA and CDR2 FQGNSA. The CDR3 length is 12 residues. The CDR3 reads CASQGAKETQYF. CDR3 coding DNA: TGTGCCAGCCAGGGGGCAAAAGAGACCCAGTACTTC.

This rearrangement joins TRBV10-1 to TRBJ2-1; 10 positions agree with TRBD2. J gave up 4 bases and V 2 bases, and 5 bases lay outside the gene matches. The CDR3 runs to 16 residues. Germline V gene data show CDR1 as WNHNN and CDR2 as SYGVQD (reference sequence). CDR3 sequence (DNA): TGCGCCAGCAGTGAGCTACTAGCGGGGCTGTACAATGAGCAGTTCTTC. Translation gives CASSELLAGLYNEQFF.

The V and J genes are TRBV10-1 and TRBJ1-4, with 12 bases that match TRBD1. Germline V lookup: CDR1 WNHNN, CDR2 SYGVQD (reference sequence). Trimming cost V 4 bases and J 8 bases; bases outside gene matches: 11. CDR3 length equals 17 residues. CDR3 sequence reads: CASSASGTGGRREKLFF. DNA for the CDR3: TGCGCCAGCAGTGCTTCCGGGACAGGGGGCAGGCGGGAAAAACTGTTTTTT.

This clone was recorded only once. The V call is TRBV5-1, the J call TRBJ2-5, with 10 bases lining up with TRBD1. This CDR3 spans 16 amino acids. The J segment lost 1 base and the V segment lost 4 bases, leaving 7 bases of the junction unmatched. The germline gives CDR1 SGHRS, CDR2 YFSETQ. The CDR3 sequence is CASSQIRTGGQETQYF. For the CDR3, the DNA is TGCGCCAGCAGCCAAATTCGGACAGGGGGCCAAGAGACCCAGTACTTC. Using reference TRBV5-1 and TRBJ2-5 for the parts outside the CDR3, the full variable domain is KAGVTQTPRYLIKTRGQQVTLSCSPISGHRSVSWYQQTPGQGLQFLFEYFSETQRNKGNFPGRFSGRQFSNSRSEMNVSTLELGDSALYLCASSQIRTGGQETQYFGPGTRLLVL.

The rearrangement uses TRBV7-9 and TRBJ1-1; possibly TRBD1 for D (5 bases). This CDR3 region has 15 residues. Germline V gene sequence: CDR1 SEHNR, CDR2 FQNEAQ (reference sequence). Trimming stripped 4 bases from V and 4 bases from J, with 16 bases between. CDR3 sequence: CASSSRGGGSTEAFF. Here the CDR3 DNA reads TGTGCCAGCAGCTCCCGCGGGGGTGGAAGCACTGAAGCTTTCTTT.

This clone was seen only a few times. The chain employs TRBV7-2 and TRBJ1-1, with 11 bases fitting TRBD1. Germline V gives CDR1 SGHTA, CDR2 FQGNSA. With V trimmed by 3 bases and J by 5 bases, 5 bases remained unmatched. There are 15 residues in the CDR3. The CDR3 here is CASSFTRDRGTEAFF. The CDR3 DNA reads TGTGCCAGCAGCTTTACCCGGGACAGGGGGACTGAAGCTTTCTTT.

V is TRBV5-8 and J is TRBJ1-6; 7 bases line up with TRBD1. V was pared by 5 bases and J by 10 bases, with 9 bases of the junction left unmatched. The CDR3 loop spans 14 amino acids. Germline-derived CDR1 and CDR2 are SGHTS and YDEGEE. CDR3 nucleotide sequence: TGTGCCAGCAGGAGACAGGGCTTAAGGTCACCCCTCCACTTT. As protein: CASRRQGLRSPLHF.

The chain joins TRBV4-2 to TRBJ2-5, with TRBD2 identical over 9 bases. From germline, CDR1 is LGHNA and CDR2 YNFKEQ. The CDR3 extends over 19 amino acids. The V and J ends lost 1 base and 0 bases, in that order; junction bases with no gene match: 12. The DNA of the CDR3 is TGTGCCAGCAGCCAAGGTGGGTCCAGCGGGGGGATGTACCAAGAGACCCAGTACTTC. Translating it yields CASSQGGSSGGMYQETQYF.

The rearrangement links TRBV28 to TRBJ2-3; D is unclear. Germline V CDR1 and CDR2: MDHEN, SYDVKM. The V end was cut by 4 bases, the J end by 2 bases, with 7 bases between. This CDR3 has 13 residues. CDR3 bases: TGTGCCAGCAGTTCCCCCCACACAGATACGCAGTATTTT. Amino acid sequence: CASSSPHTDTQYF.